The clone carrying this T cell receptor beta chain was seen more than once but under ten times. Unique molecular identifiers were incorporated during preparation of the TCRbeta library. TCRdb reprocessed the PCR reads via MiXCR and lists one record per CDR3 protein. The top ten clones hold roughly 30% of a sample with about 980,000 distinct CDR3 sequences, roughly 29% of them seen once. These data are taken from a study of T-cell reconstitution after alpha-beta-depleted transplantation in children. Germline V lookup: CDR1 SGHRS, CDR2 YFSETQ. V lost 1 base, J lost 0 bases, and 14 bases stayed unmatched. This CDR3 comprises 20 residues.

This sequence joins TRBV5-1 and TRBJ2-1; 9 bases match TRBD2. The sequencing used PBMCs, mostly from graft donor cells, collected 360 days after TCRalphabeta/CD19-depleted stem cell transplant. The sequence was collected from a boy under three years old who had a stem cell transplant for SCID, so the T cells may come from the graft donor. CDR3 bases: TGCGCCAGCAGCTTGATTATGGTCCCTAGCGGGGCCGCCTCCTACAATGAGCAGTTCTTC. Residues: CASSLIMVPSGAASYNEQFF.